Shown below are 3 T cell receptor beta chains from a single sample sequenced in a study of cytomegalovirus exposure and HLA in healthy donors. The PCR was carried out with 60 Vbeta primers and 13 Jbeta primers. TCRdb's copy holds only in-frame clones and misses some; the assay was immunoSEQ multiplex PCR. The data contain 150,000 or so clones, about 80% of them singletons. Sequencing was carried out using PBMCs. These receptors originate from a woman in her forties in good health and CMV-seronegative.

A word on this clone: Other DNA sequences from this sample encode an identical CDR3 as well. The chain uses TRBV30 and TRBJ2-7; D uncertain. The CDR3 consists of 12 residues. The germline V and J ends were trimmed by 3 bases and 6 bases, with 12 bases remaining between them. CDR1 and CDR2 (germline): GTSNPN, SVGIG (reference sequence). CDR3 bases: TGTGCCTGGAGCGTAAATTACGGCGAGCAGTACTTC. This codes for CAWSVNYGEQYF.

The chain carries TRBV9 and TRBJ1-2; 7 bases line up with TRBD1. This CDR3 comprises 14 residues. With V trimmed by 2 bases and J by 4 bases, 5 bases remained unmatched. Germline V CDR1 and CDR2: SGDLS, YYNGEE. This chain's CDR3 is CASSVRDSGYGYTF. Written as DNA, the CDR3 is TGTGCCAGCAGCGTTAGGGACAGCGGCTATGGCTACACCTTC. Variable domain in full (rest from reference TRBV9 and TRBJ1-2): DSGVTQTPKHLITATGQRVTLRCSPRSGDLSVYWYQQSLDQGLQFLIQYYNGEERAKGNILERFSAQQFPDLHSELNLSSLELGDSALYFCASSVRDSGYGYTFGSGTRLTVV.

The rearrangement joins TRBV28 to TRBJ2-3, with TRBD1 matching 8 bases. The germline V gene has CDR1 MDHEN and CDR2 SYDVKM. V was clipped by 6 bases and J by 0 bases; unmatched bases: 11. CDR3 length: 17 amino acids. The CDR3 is CASSPTPQGVSTDTQYF. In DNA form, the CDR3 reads TGTGCCAGCAGCCCGACCCCACAGGGGGTTAGCACAGATACGCAGTATTTT.